This TCR beta chain was recovered during a study of identical twins. This CDR3 contains 16 residues. Deletions cut 2 bases from V and 0 bases from J, with 13 bases between. Germline assignment: CDR1 SNHLY and CDR2 FYNNEI. Via MiXCR, TCRdb re-called the 5' RACE reads, giving one row per CDR3 protein. The sample includes hundreds of thousands of distinct CDR3 sequences, around 8.8% seen only once; the top ten take roughly 2%. The data were also submitted as part of a second study, on yellow fever vaccine responses in identical twins.

The chain uses TRBV2 and TRBJ1-1; D gene uncertain. Sequenced material: memory (CD45RO+) T cells sorted from blood. This clonotype originated in a young woman in good health. The CDR3 bases are TGTGCCAGCAGTGAAATGGGCAGAAACATGAACACTGAAGCTTTCTTT. Protein sequence: CASSEMGRNMNTEAFF.